This TCR beta chain is from a study of T cell responses to AZD1222 COVID-19 vaccine. Comments on this clone: Its antigen is as yet unknown.

Broader study findings: Donors skewed white British and female; clonal diversity was possibly underestimated.

The table came from immunoSEQ multiplex PCR; TCRdb's copy has only in-frame clones and leaves some out. The profile shows more than 140,000 clones, about 91% of them singletons. Here the sequenced sample was peripheral blood, taken on day 0 of MenACWY control vaccination. The sequence derives from an adult in good health.

CDR3 nucleotides: TGTGCCAGCAGTATTGGGGAGGACGACTACACCTTC. Protein: CASSIGEDDYTF. This sequence joins TRBV21-1 and TRBJ1-2. TRBV21-1 is shown as a pseudogene. The length of the CDR3 is 12 residues.